One TCR beta chain is described in this entry. Its target is not known. The protocol was immunoSEQ multiplex PCR, while the TCRdb copy is restricted to in-frame clones and leaves out a portion. The sample lists tens of thousands of clones, over 80% seen once, with about 0.5% in the top ten. Unmatched junction bases numbered 9, after V lost 0 bases and J lost 10 bases. In germline, CDR1 is MNHEY, CDR2 SVGAGI. This CDR3 is 16 amino acids long. The sample is drawn from a study of graft-versus-host responses after intestinal transplantation. Study information: After anti-thymocyte globulin induction, recipients took tacrolimus and steroids for 3 to 4 years.

General study points: High graft-versus-host to host-versus-graft clonal ratios were found in allografts of patients who had graft-donor T cell macrochimerism. Present in recipient marrow, GvH clones included some that appeared first in ileum or blood. Declining HvG levels early post-transplant were linked to peak circulating GvH clone levels.

The chain has TRBV6-5 and TRBJ2-1; TRBD2 aligns across 10 bases. This specimen was unstimulated CD8+ T cells sorted from spleen or lymph node cells, taken before intestinal transplant. This TCR derives from a human donor who received an intestinal transplant. CDR3 in DNA: TGTGCCAGCAGTTACTCGACTTGGCTAGCGGGAGACGAGCAGTTCTTC. This encodes CASSYSTWLAGDEQFF.